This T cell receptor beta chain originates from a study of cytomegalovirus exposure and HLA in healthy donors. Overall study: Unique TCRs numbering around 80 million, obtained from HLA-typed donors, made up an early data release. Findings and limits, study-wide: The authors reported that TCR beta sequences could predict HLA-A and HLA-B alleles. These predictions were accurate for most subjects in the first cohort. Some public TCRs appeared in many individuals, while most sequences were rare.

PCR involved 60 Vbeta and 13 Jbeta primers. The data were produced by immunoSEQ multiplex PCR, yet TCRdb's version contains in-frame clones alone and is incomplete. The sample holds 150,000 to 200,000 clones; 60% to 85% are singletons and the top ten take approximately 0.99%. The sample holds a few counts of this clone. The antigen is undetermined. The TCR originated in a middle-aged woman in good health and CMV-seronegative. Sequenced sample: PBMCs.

CDR3 DNA sequence: TGTGCCAGCAGTTACTCGGTCAGGGAATCCTACGAGCAGTACTTC. Protein sequence: CASSYSVRESYEQYF. The chain combines TRBV6-6 with TRBJ2-7; possibly TRBD1 for D (5 bases). CDR3 length: 15 amino acids. Trimming shortened V by 0 bases and J by 1 base, and 10 bases separated the two germline ends. From germline, CDR1 is MNHNY and CDR2 SVGAGI (reference sequence).